Presented here are 5 T cell receptor beta chains from one specimen sequenced in a study of molecular identifiers for immune sequencing clone quantification. Each CDR3 protein is one row after TCRdb ran MiXCR on the PCR reads. This table has about 640,000 distinct CDR3 sequences, less than 20% appearing once. Sequencing input: naive CD8+ T cells from blood, with Jurkat cell RNA spiked in. Stated subset: FACS-sorted CD8+CD4-CCR7+CD45RA+ naive T cells. These receptors all come from a human donor in good health. Some libraries in this study had Jurkat cell RNA spiked in.

There are a few counts of this clonotype. Possible read error: a much larger clone is one base away. The chain has TRBV9 and TRBJ2-4, with unresolved D. V was pared by 4 bases and J by 9 bases, with 17 bases between. The germline V gene has CDR1 SGDLS and CDR2 YYNGEE. The CDR3 sequence is 14 residues long. The CDR3 DNA sequence: TGTGCCAGCAGCAAACCGGCCGTGACAAGCATTCAGTACTTC. Translated: CASSKPAVTSIQYF.

The chain joins TRBV30 to TRBJ1-4; TRBD1 might be the D (6 bases). V lost 2 bases, J lost 11 bases, and 15 bases lay in between. This CDR3 has 13 amino acids. Germline V gives CDR1 GTSNPN, CDR2 SVGIG (reference sequence). The CDR3 coding sequence is TGTGCCTGGAGTTGGGGCAGGGGAGATAAACTGTTTTTT. Translated: CAWSWGRGDKLFF.

This clonotype was counted many times. The chain is built from TRBV7-9 and TRBJ2-3; D gene uncertain. This CDR3 is built from 16 residues. CDR1 is SEHNR, CDR2 FQNEAQ, per germline (reference sequence). Trimming pared 3 bases from V and 2 bases from J, leaving 15 bases between. The CDR3 region has the DNA TGTGCCAGCAGCTTGTCAACGGCTTCCCTCACAGATACGCAGTATTTT. Amino acids: CASSLSTASLTDTQYF.

This clonotype was found many times. This rearrangement joins TRBV5-1 to TRBJ1-5, with D maybe TRBD1 (5 bases). V shed 0 bases and J shed 2 bases, with 24 bases lying between them. Germline V gene sequence: CDR1 SGHRS, CDR2 YFSETQ. The length of the CDR3 is 20 residues. CDR3 bases: TGCGCCAGCAGCTTGGACAGGTTCCGTTCCGGGGACCGGGGCAATCAGCCCCAGCATTTT. Translation: CASSLDRFRSGDRGNQPQHF.

This clonotype was seen a handful of times. This chain links TRBV6-5 with TRBJ1-2, with D unresolved. The CDR3 extends over 14 amino acids. Germline CDR1 and CDR2: MNHEY and SVGAGI. Trimming removed 6 bases at V and 8 bases at J, with 19 bases between. CDR3 nucleotides: TGTGCCAGCAGCATCGGAAAGCCCTTTACAGGCTACACCTTC. Translation: CASSIGKPFTGYTF.